The 7 T cell receptor beta chains given below trace back to one sample, sequenced in a study of beta chain features in type 1 diabetes. Sequenced material consisted of expressed TCRB transcripts (all of the isolated RNA was reverse transcribed). Assay used: immunoSEQ multiplex PCR; TCRdb lists only in-frame clones, some missing. The table shows more than 150,000 clones, with more than 9.5% occurring only once. Sequencing used central memory CD4+ T cells from blood. The receptor set was obtained from a man aged 18-30 years in good health.

The V call is TRBV5-1, the J call TRBJ1-2; D gene ambiguous. Deletions cut 0 bases from V and 4 bases from J, with 13 bases between. Germline values: CDR1 SGHRS, CDR2 YFSETQ. The CDR3 sequence is 15 residues long. The DNA of the CDR3 is TGCGCCAGCAGCTTGGGGATAGGTGAGGGCTATGGCTACACCTTC. This sequence encodes CASSLGIGEGYGYTF.

This clone occurred many times. The chain combines TRBV2 with TRBJ2-4; tentatively, D is TRBD1 (6 bases). V was shortened by 6 bases and J by 0 bases, with 12 bases between the two germline ends. The CDR3 has 15 amino acids. CDR1 is SNHLY and CDR2 is FYNNEI in the germline V gene. The CDR3 sequence is CASSPARGAKNIQYF. The CDR3, as DNA: TGTGCCAGCAGCCCCGCCAGGGGAGCCAAAAACATTCAGTACTTC.

V is TRBV7-2 and J is TRBJ2-3; the D gene is possibly TRBD2 (6 bases). CDR3 length: 19 residues. Trimming pared 4 bases from V and 0 bases from J, leaving 23 bases between. The germline gives CDR1 SGHTA, CDR2 FQGNSA. CDR3 sequence (DNA): TGTGCCAGCAGCTCCCTAGTCTCGGGACTCTGGTCTAGCACAGATACGCAGTATTTT. Residues: CASSSLVSGLWSSTDTQYF.

The rearrangement joins TRBV7-6 to TRBJ1-6; the match to TRBD1 covers 8 bases. J was trimmed by 7 bases and V by 6 bases; bases with no gene match: 8. Germline CDR1 SGHVS, CDR2 FNYEAQ. The CDR3 is 15 residues long. CDR3 DNA sequence: TGTGCCAGCAGTTCGAGACAGGGGAGGAATTCACCCCTCCACTTT. Amino acids: CASSSRQGRNSPLHF.

The rearrangement uses TRBV5-4 and TRBJ2-3, with D maybe TRBD2 (5 bases). This CDR3 spans 14 amino acids. Trimming left V 9 bases short and J 1 base short, with 15 bases between. Germline CDR1 is SGHNT and CDR2 is YYREEE (reference sequence). CDR3 DNA: TGTGCCACCCTCCAGAGCGGCGGCACAGATACGCAGTATTTT. Translation: CATLQSGGTDTQYF. The full variable domain, completed using reference TRBV5-4 and TRBJ2-3, is ETGVTQSPTHLIKTRGQQVTLRCSSQSGHNTVSWYQQALGQGPQFIFQYYREEENGRGNFPPRFSGLQFPNYSSELNVNALELDDSALYLCATLQSGGTDTQYFGPGTRLTVL.

This clone was detected a few times. The V call is TRBV5-1, the J call TRBJ2-1; no definite D call. V was shortened by 4 bases and J by 5 bases, with 7 bases between the two germline ends. Per the germline V gene, CDR1 is SGHRS and CDR2 is YFSETQ. There are 12 residues in the CDR3. CDR3 amino acids: CASSPDDNEQFF. The CDR3 bases are TGCGCCAGCAGCCCTGACGACAATGAGCAGTTCTTC.

This clone was counted a few times. DNA for the CDR3: TGTGCCAGCAGCTTCGATTGGGACTCCTATGGCTACACCTTC. It specifies CASSFDWDSYGYTF. The chain has TRBV7-2 and TRBJ1-2; TRBD1 might be the D (5 bases). The V and J ends lost 3 bases and 4 bases respectively, with 12 bases between them. The germline V gene has CDR1 SGHTA and CDR2 FQGNSA. The CDR3 spans 14 residues.